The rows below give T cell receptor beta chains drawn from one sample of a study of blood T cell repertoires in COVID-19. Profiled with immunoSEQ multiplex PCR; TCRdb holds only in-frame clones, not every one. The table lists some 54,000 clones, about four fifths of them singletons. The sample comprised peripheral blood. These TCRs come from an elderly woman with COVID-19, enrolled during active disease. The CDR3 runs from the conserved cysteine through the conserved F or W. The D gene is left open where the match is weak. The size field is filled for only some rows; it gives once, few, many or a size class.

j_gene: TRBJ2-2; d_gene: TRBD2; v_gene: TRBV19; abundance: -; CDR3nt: TGTGCCAGTAGTATCGGACTAGCGGGAGTCACCGGGGAGCTGTTTTTT; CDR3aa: CASSIGLAGVTGELFF
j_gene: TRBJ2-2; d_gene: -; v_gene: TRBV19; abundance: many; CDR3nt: TGTGCCAGTAGTCCACAGAACACCGGGGAGCTGTTTTTT; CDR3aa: CASSPQNTGELFF
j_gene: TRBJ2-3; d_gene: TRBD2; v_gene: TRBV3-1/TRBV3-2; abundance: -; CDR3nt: TGTGCCAGCAGCCAAGGACTAGCGGGAGGAGGGTATACGCAGTATTTT; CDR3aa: CASSQGLAGGGYTQYF
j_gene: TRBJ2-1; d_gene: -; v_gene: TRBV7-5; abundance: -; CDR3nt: TGTGCCAGAAGCCTTTGGTGGGAGGTCTACAATGAGCAGTTCTTC; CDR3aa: CARSLWWEVYNEQFF
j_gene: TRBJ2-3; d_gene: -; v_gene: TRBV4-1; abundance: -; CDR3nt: TGCGCCAGCACGACCCTCGGCGGGTACACAGATACGCAGTATTTT; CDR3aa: CASTTLGGYTDTQYF
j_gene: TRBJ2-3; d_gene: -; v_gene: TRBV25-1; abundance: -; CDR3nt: TGTGCCAGCAGTCCCGGGGGCACAGATACGCAGTATTTT; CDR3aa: CASSPGGTDTQYF
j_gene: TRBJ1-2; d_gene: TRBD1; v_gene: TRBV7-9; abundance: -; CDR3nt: TGTGCCAGCAGCCGCGACAGGGGGACGGATAACGGCTACACCTTC; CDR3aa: CASSRDRGTDNGYTF
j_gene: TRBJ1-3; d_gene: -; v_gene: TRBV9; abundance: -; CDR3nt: TGTGCCAGCAGCGTAGAAACAGGGAGTGGAAACACCATATATTTT; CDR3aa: CASSVETGSGNTIYF
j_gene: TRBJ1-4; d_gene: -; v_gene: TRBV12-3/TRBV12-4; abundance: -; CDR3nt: TGTGCCAGCAGTTTCGGGAATGGTGAAAAACTGTTTTTT; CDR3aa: CASSFGNGEKLFF
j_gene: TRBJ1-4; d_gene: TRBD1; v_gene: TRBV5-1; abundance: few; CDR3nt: TGCGCCAGCAGCCGTACGCCAGGGGGCTTGGATGAAAAACTGTTTTTT; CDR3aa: CASSRTPGGLDEKLFF
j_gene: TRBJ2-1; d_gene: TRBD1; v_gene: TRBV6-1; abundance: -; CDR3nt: TGTGCCAGCAGTGAGGCCGGGACAGCGTACAATGAGCAGTTCTTC; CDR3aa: CASSEAGTAYNEQFF
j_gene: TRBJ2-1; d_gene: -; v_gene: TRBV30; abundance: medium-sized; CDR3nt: TGTGCCTCTCAGAGCGGAAATTACAATGAGCAGTTCTTC; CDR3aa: CASQSGNYNEQFF
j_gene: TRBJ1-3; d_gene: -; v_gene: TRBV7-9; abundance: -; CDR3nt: TGTGCCAGCAGCTTTCTCAGGGTCCCTGGAAACACCATATATTTT; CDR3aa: CASSFLRVPGNTIYF
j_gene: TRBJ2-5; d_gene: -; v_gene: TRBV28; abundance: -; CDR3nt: TGTGCCAGCAGTTTACTACAAGAGACCCAGTACTTC; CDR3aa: CASSLLQETQYF
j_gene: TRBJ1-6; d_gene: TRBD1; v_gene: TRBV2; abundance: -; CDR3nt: TGTGCCAGCAGTAAGCCGCAGGGGGCTATTTTTATTTCACCCCTCCACTTT; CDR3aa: CASSKPQGAIFISPLHF
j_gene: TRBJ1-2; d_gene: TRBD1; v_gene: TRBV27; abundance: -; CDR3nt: TGTGCCAGCAGTTCGGACAGGAGGGATGGCTACACCTTC; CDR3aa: CASSSDRRDGYTF
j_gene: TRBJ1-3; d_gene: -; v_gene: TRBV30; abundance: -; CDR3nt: TGTGCCTGGAGTGTAAAAGCAGGAGGGGGAAACACCATATATTTT; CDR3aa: CAWSVKAGGGNTIYF
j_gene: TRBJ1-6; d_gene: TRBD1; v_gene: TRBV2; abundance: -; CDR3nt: TGTGCCAGCAGGGGGACAGAATTTTCACCCCTCCACTTT; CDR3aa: CASRGTEFSPLHF
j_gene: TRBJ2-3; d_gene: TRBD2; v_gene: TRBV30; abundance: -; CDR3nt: TGTGCCTGGAGCCATGGGAGCGGGAGGGCCTGGGGAGATACGCAGTATTTT; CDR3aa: CAWSHGSGRAWGDTQYF
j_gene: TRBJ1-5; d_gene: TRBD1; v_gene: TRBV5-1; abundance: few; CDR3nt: TGCGCCAGCAGCGAGGGACAGCATCAGGGAAATCAGCCCCAGCATTTT; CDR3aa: CASSEGQHQGNQPQHF
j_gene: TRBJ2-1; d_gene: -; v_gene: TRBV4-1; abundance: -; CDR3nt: TGCGCCAGCAGCCAAGACAGGGAAAGGGAGTTCTTC; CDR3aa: CASSQDREREFF
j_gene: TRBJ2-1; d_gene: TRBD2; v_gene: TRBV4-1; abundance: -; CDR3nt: TGCGCCAGCAGCCAAGATGCCACTAGCGGGAGCAATGAGCAGTTCTTC; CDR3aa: CASSQDATSGSNEQFF
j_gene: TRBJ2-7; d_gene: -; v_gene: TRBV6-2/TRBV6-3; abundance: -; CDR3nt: TGTGCCAGCAGTGTCAGGGGCGCCTACGAGCAGTACTTC; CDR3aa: CASSVRGAYEQYF
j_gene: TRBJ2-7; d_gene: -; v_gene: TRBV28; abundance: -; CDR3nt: TGTGCCAGCAGTTTGTACTATTACGAGCAGTACTTC; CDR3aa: CASSLYYYEQYF
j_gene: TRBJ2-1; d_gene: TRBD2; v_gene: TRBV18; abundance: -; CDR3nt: TGTGCCAGCTCACCCCTTTCAGGACTAGCGGGGAACAATGAGCAGTTCTTC; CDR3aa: CASSPLSGLAGNNEQFF
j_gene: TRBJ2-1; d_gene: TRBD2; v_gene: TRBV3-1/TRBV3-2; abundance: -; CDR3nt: TGTGCCAGCAGCCCCCTCGAGAGTCTAGCGGCTTACAATGAGCAGTTCTTC; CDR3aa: CASSPLESLAAYNEQFF
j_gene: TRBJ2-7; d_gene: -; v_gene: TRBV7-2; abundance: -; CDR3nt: TGTGCCAGCAGTCGGAGCCTTAGCGGCTACGAGCAGTACTTC; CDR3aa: CASSRSLSGYEQYF
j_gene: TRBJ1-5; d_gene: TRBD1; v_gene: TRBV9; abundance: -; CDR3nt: TGTGCCAGCAGCGCGAGGAGGGGGCAGGGAGAATGGCCCCAGCATTTT; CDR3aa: CASSARRGQGEWPQHF
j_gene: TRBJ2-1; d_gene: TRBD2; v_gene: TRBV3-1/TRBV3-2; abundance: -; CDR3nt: TGTGCCAGCAGCCAAGTAACTAGCGGAAATGCCAATGAGCAGTTCTTC; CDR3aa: CASSQVTSGNANEQFF
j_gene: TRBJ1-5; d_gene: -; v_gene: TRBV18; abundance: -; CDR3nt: TGTGCCAGCTCACCGGCACAGGATCAGCCCCAGCATTTT; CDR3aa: CASSPAQDQPQHF
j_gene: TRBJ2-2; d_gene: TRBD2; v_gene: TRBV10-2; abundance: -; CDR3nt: TGCGCCAGCAGTGGTACTAGCGGGAGGAACACCGGGGAGCTGTTTTTT; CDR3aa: CASSGTSGRNTGELFF
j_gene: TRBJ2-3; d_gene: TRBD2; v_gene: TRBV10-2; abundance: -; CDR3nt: TGCGCCAGCAAAGGACTAGCGGCCTTGGGAGATACGCAGTATTTT; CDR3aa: CASKGLAALGDTQYF
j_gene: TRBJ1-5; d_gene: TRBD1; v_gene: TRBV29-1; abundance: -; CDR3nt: TGCAGCGTGGGCCCGACAGGGCCAGGGCCCCAGCATTTT; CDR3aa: CSVGPTGPGPQHF
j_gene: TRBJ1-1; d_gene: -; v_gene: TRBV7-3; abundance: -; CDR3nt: TGTGCCAGCAGCGCCACAGGTAACACTGAAGCTTTCTTT; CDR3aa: CASSATGNTEAFF
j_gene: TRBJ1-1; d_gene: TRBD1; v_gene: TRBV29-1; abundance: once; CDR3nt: TGCAGCGTACGTGGGTCGACAGGGGGGAACACTGAAGCTTTCTTT; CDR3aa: CSVRGSTGGNTEAFF
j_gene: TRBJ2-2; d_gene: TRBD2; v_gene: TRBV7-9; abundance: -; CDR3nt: TGTGCCAGCAGGAGGAGACTAGCGGGGAACACCGGGGAGCTGTTTTTT; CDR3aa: CASRRRLAGNTGELFF
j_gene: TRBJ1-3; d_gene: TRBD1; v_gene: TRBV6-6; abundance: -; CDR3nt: TGTGCCAGCAGTACCGGACAGGGTCTCTCTGGAAACACCATATATTTT; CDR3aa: CASSTGQGLSGNTIYF
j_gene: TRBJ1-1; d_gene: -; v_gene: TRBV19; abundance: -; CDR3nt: TGTGCCAGTAGCCAGGGACAACACACTGAAGCTTTCTTT; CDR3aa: CASSQGQHTEAFF
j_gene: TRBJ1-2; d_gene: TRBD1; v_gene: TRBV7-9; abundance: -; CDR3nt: TGTGCCAGCAGCTCGGGACAGATCCTGAATACTAACTATGGCTACACCTTC; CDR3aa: CASSSGQILNTNYGYTF
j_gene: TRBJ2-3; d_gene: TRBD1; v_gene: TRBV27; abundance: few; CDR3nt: TGTGCCAGCAGTGGACAGGGGAGCACAGATACGCAGTATTTT; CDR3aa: CASSGQGSTDTQYF
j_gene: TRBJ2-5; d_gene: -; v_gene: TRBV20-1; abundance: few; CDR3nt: TGCAGTGCTAGTCGTGGCCGCCAAGAGACCCAGTACTTC; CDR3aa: CSASRGRQETQYF
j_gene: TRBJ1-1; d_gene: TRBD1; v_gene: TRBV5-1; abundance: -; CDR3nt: TGCGCCAGCAGCTTTTCACAGGGGCTTGCGAACACTGAAGCTTTCTTT; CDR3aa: CASSFSQGLANTEAFF
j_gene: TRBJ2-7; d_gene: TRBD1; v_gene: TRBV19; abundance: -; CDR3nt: TGTGCCACCAGCTACCCCGACAGGGCCCACGAGCAGTACTTC; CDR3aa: CATSYPDRAHEQYF
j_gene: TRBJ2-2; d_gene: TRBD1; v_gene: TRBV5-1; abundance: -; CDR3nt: TGCGCCAGCAGCTTGGCCACAGGGGGCACCGGGGAGCTGTTTTTT; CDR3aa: CASSLATGGTGELFF
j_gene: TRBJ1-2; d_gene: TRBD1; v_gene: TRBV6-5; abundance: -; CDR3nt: TGTGCCAGCAGTTACTTACCAACAGGGGGCCACACCTTC; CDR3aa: CASSYLPTGGHTF
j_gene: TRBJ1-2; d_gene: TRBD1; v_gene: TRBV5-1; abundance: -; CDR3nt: TGCGCCAGCAGCCCTGGACAGGGTGGCTATGGCTACACCTTC; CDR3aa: CASSPGQGGYGYTF
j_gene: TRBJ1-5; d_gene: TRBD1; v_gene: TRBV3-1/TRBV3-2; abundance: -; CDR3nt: TGTGCCAGCAGTCCCGGGACAGGGGCTTATCAGCCCCAGCATTTT; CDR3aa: CASSPGTGAYQPQHF
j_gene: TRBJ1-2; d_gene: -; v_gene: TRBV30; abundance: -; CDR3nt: TGTGCCTGGACCCTGGGGGGGTACTATGGCTACACCTTC; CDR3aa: CAWTLGGYYGYTF
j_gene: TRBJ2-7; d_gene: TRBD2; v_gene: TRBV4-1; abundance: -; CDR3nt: TGCGCCAGCAGCCGCGGGACTAGCGGGGCGTACGAGCAGTACTTC; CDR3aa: CASSRGTSGAYEQYF
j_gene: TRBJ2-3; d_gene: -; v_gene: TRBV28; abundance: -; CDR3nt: TGTGCCAGCACTAAAGGCGGCAGCGAGGCAGATACGCAGTATTTT; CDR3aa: CASTKGGSEADTQYF
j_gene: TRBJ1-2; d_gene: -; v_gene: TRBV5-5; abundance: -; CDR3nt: TGTGCCAGCAGCCCTGCCCCCTTCGGTGGCTACACCTTC; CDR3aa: CASSPAPFGGYTF
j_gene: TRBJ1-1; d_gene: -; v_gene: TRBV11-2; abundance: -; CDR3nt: TGTGCCAGCAGCTTAGGAGCAGGCTATACTGAAGCTTTCTTT; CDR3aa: CASSLGAGYTEAFF
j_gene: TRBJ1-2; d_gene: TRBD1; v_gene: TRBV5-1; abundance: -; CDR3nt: TGCGCCAGCAGCGGGGACAGGGGCTATGGCTACACCTTC; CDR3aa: CASSGDRGYGYTF
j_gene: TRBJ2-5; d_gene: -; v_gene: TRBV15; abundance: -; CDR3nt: TGTGCCACCAGCAGGGACACAGGACAAGAGACCCAGTACTTC; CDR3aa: CATSRDTGQETQYF
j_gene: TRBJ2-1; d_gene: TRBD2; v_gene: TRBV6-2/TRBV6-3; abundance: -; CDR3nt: TGTGCCAGCAGTTACGCTAGCGGGAGAATAGGTGAGCAGTTCTTC; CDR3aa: CASSYASGRIGEQFF
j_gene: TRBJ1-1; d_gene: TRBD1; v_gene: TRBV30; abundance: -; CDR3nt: TGTGCCTGGAAAAACAGGGGGCCGGACACTGAAGCTTTCTTT; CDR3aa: CAWKNRGPDTEAFF
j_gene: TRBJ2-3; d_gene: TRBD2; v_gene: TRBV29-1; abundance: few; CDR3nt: TGCAGCGTTACCTCTAGCGGGAGAGGGGCAGATACGCAGTATTTT; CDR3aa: CSVTSSGRGADTQYF
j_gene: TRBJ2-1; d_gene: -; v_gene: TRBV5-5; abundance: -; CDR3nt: TGTGCCAGCAGCCTCAGGCATACGGGAGTCCAGAATGAGCAGTTCTTC; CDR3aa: CASSLRHTGVQNEQFF
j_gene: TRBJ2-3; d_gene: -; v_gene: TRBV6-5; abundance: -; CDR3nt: TGTGCCAGCAGTTACTCGAGCTATACGCAGTATTTT; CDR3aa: CASSYSSYTQYF